The clone carrying this TCR beta chain was counted many times. J gave up 4 bases and V 6 bases, and 9 bases lay outside the gene matches. The length of the CDR3 is 16 residues. Germline V gene sequence: CDR1 SGHDT, CDR2 YYEEEE. A single record per CDR3 protein comes from TCRdb applying MiXCR to the RT-PCR reads. The sample holds about 170,000 distinct CDR3 sequences, about an eighth seen once. This specimen comes from a study of response to subunit inactivated influenza vaccine. These data were likewise used in another study, on T cells expressing NK-cell markers. From that paper: 5'RACE template switching with UMIs generated TCR beta cDNA. An anti-gamma-delta TCR antibody restricted sorting to alpha-beta TCR T cells in several experiments.

This chain links TRBV5-6 with TRBJ2-5; 13 positions agree with TRBD2. Sequencing was performed on CD8+ T cells sorted from PBMCs, taken about 13 days after vaccination. The origin of this receptor is a man aged 45-65 years who received an inactivated influenza vaccine. The CDR3 spells CASNKPGTSGTETQYF. Written as DNA, the CDR3 is TGTGCCAGCAACAAACCCGGGACTAGCGGGACAGAGACCCAGTACTTC.